This TCR beta chain was recorded in a study of T cells in pancreatic ductal adenocarcinoma. Study-level points and caveats: Tumor and blood clonality did not differ significantly, about 0.112 versus 0.072. Results skew toward the minority of patients with early-stage disease. Comparisons of tumor and blood clonality may show falsely lower tumor diversity.

The V gene's germline CDR1 is SGHRS and CDR2 YFSETQ. Trimming removed 4 bases from V and 7 bases from J; junction bases left unmatched: 6. The CDR3 spans 14 residues. As to this clone: Its antigen is undetermined.

Clones were sequenced by immunoSEQ multiplex PCR, and TCRdb holds only the in-frame ones, with some missing. The data show about 98,000 clones, with about 95% seen just once and approximately 3.1% held by the top ten. Surgery without prior neoadjuvant therapy was the treatment of the selected pancreatic ductal adenocarcinoma patients. The sequenced material came from PBMCs. The TCR was taken from a human donor with pancreatic ductal adenocarcinoma. The V call is TRBV5-1, the J call TRBJ2-1, with 9 nucleotides matching TRBD1. CDR3: CASSEGQGWNEQFF. CDR3 bases: TGCGCCAGCAGCGAAGGACAGGGGTGGAATGAGCAGTTCTTC.